Below, one T cell receptor (beta chain) is given with its context. Its antigen remains unknown. With 60 Vbeta and 13 Jbeta primers, the PCR was carried out. This table comes from immunoSEQ multiplex PCR, and its TCRdb copy is limited to in-frame clones, with some not included. The top ten hold around 1.5% of the sample, which has more than 150,000 clones, 76% seen once. Trimming took 0 bases from V and 2 from J; bases not matched to a gene: 2. The CDR3 totals 16 residues. CDR1 SGHKS and CDR2 YYEKEE come from the germline V gene (reference sequence). These data belong to a study of cytomegalovirus exposure and HLA in healthy donors. For the study at large: An analysis done earlier identified 100 million to 140 million unique TCR beta sequences from approximately 200 million T cells.

General study results and limits: An analysis done earlier found most TCR beta V segments productive about 90% or about 30% of the time. Presence/absence results assume similar sequencing depth per donor, which may not hold. A later analysis found most CMV-associated TCR beta chains apparently HLA-restricted.

The chain carries TRBV5-5 and TRBJ2-3, with TRBD2 matching 11 bases. The material sequenced was PBMCs. This receptor was obtained from a young man in good health and CMV-seronegative. CDR3 nucleotide sequence: TGTGCCAGCAGCTTGGGTAGCGGGGGGGCCACAGATACGCAGTATTTT. Translated: CASSLGSGGATDTQYF. Full variable domain (remainder filled in from reference TRBV5-5 and TRBJ2-3): DAGVTQSPTHLIKTRGQQVTLRCSPISGHKSVSWYQQVLGQGPQFIFQYYEKEERGRGNFPDRFSARQFPNYSSELNVNALLLGDSALYLCASSLGSGGATDTQYFGPGTRLTVL.